This entry lists 20 T cell receptor beta chains sequenced from one sample in a study of identical twins (dated by TCRdb to about 2016). Libraries came from 5' RACE. For sequencing, an Illumina HiSeq 2000 was employed. TCRdb reanalyzed the raw reads on its own, using fastp at Q25 for trimming and MiXCR for clone calling, and kept in-frame beta chains. When rows share a CDR3 protein, they turn into one entry using the most common DNA and genes. In all, the sample holds around 1.7 million distinct CDR3 sequences, and about 32% of those were seen once. The top ten constitute more than 0.25% of the sample. The sample was cord blood. These receptor sequences come from a newborn girl in good health.

The chain combines TRBV15 with TRBJ2-5, with D tentatively TRBD1 (6 bases). The germline V gene encodes CDR1 LNHNV and CDR2 YYDKDF (reference sequence). The V gene lost 3 bases and the J gene lost 4 bases, with 15 bases spanning the gap. The CDR3 has 15 residues. The CDR3 sequence is CATSSGRGSGETQYF. In DNA form, the CDR3 reads TGTGCCACCAGCAGCGGCAGGGGTTCGGGAGAGACCCAGTACTTC.

This clonotype appeared a single time. A read error is possible here, since a much larger clone lies one base away. The chain links TRBV12-3 or TRBV12-4 to TRBJ2-5, with D possibly being TRBD1 or TRBD2 (5 bases each). The tail of the sequence fits TRBJ2-4 better, so the J call may be wrong. This CDR3 region has 15 residues. In DNA form, the CDR3 reads TGTGCCAGCAGAGAACTGGGACGGTCCAAAACCATTCAGTACTTC. Translation: CASRELGRSKTIQYF.

This clonotype showed up just a few times. The chain employs TRBV2 and TRBJ2-7; 7 positions agree with TRBD2. With V trimmed by 5 bases and J by 0 bases, 7 bases remained unmatched. CDR3 length: 15 amino acids. Germline lookup yields CDR1 SNHLY and CDR2 FYNNEI. The CDR3 loop reads CASSYSGMSSYEQYF. Written as DNA, the CDR3 is TGTGCCAGCAGTTACAGCGGGATGAGCTCCTACGAGCAGTACTTC.

This clonotype was seen a few times. The rearrangement joins TRBV10-3 to TRBJ2-3; perhaps D is TRBD1 or TRBD2 (5 bases each). CDR3 length: 13 residues. Trimming took off 10 bases at V and 2 bases at J, with 13 bases between the two ends. Germline V CDR1 and CDR2: ENHRY, SYGVKD. This chain's CDR3 is CATRGPLTDTQYF. In DNA form, the CDR3 reads TGTGCCACCCGGGGCCCCCTCACAGATACGCAGTATTTT.

This clonotype occurred a few times. The chain couples TRBV21-1 to TRBJ2-1; the table gives TRBD1 as D, unverified against the DNA. TRBV21-1 has pseudogene status. The CDR3 has 23 amino acids. The CDR3 here is CASSKSSPRERDRSLSSYNEQFF. Written as DNA, the CDR3 is TGTGCCAGCAGCAAATCGAGCCCCCGGGAGCGAGACAGGTCCTTAAGCTCCTACAATGAGCAGTTCTTC.

There are a few counts of this clonotype. The rearrangement uses TRBV20-1 and TRBJ1-1; 9 bases fit TRBD1. The CDR3 runs 16 residues. The germline CDR1 and CDR2 sequences are DFQATT and SNEGSKA (reference sequence). The ends lost 4 bases at V and 1 base at J; junction bases unmatched: 10. CDR3 residues: CSATLQGALTNTEAFF. The CDR3 region has the DNA TGCAGTGCTACCCTACAGGGGGCTCTTACGAACACTGAAGCTTTCTTT.

J is TRBJ2-3 and V is TRBV12-3 or TRBV12-4; D gene ambiguous. CDR3 size: 13 residues. The V end lost 6 bases, the J end lost 1 base, and 8 bases lay between the germline ends. The CDR3 protein is CASRSHGTDTQYF. The CDR3 bases are TGTGCCAGCAGATCCCACGGCACAGATACGCAGTATTTT.

This clonotype was seen a handful of times. This chain joins TRBV6-1 and TRBJ2-7; D is perhaps TRBD2 (5 bases). Germline loops: CDR1 MNHNS, CDR2 SASEGT. The CDR3 is made up of 13 amino acids. V was pared by 8 bases and J by 2 bases, with 13 bases between. This CDR3 is CASRRLPTYEQYF. DNA of the CDR3: TGTGCCAGCCGGAGGTTACCTACCTACGAGCAGTACTTC.

The gene calls are TRBV6-5 and TRBJ2-7; D is possibly TRBD1 (5 bases). The V end was cut by 7 bases, the J end by 2 bases, with 9 bases between. CDR1 and CDR2 from the germline V gene are MNHEY and SVGAGI. CDR3 length equals 12 residues. DNA of the CDR3: TGTGCCAGCACCGTACAGGCCTACGAGCAGTACTTC. This translates into CASTVQAYEQYF.

This clonotype was recorded many times. The genes are TRBV6-2 or TRBV6-3 and TRBJ2-4; possibly TRBD2 for D (5 bases). Germline CDR1 MNHEY, CDR2 SVGEGT. Deletions cut 3 bases from V and 0 bases from J, with 6 bases between. CDR3 length: 14 residues. The CDR3 DNA reads TGTGCCAGCAGTTATCGGGGAGCCAAAAACATTCAGTACTTC. Its translation is CASSYRGAKNIQYF.

This clonotype was detected a few times. This chain connects TRBV3-1 to TRBJ2-2, with 9 positions matching TRBD2. The CDR3 has 16 residues. The ends lost 0 bases at V and 5 bases at J; junction bases unmatched: 4. CDR1 LGHDT and CDR2 YNNKEL come from the germline V gene (reference sequence). The CDR3 sequence: CASSQDSAGGTGELFF. The CDR3 DNA follows: TGTGCCAGCAGCCAAGATTCAGCGGGGGGTACCGGGGAGCTGTTTTTT.

As concerns this clonotype: This may come from a read error, since a much larger clone is one base off. The chain has TRBV12-3 or TRBV12-4 and TRBJ2-3; no clear D. CDR3 length equals 13 residues. V was pared by 3 bases and J by 4 bases, with 8 bases between. CDR3 in amino acids: CASSFANADTQYF. CDR3 sequence (DNA): TGTGCCAGCAGTTTCGCGAACGCAGATACGCAGTATTTT.

The rearrangement links TRBV9 to TRBJ2-7; D remains ambiguous. The CDR3 has 16 amino acids. V dropped 0 bases and J dropped 2 bases, with 15 bases sitting between them. Germline lookup yields CDR1 SGDLS and CDR2 YYNGEE. The DNA of the CDR3 is TGTGCCAGCAGCGTAGGCGTTTCCCTCCCCCCCTACGAGCAGTACTTC. It encodes CASSVGVSLPPYEQYF.

The chain carries TRBV7-2 and TRBJ1-2; D call uncertain. CDR3 length: 12 residues. V was clipped by 5 bases and J by 8 bases, with 12 bases between them. Germline V gene data show CDR1 as SGHTA and CDR2 as FQGNSA. CDR3 sequence (DNA): TGTGCCAGCAGCAGAGAACGTCGGGGCTACACCTTC. It yields the protein CASSRERRGYTF.

In DNA form, the CDR3 reads TGCAGTGCTAGAGATGCGACTAGTCCCTACAATGAGCAGTTCTTC. It is translated as CSARDATSPYNEQFF. V and J are TRBV20-1 and TRBJ2-1, with D possibly TRBD2 on 6 matching bases. Trimming pared 0 bases from V and 2 bases from J, leaving 11 bases between. The germline V gene has CDR1 DFQATT and CDR2 SNEGSKA (reference sequence). This CDR3 comprises 15 residues.

The V gene is TRBV20-1, the J gene TRBJ2-3; TRBD2 aligns across 10 bases. V lost 0 bases to trimming and J lost 2 bases; unmatched junction nucleotides: 8. Germline V gives CDR1 DFQATT, CDR2 SNEGSKA (reference sequence). The CDR3 covers 17 residues. CDR3 in DNA: TGCAGTGCTAGAGAGGCTCTAGCGGGGGCCACCACAGATACGCAGTATTTT. Amino acid sequence: CSAREALAGATTDTQYF.

The chain recombines TRBV7-2 with TRBJ2-1, with 7 positions matching TRBD2. The CDR3 extends over 15 amino acids. CDR1 is SGHTA and CDR2 is FQGNSA in the germline V gene. The V and J ends lost 4 bases and 4 bases, in that order; junction bases with no gene match: 7. This CDR3 is CASSSSGLPYNEQFF. The CDR3 bases are TGTGCCAGCAGCTCTAGCGGCCTACCGTACAATGAGCAGTTCTTC.

A remark on this clonotype: A read error may account for a junction end that differs from germline. CDR3 DNA sequence: TGTGCCAGCAGTTACTCTAGTGTTTTATGGCGAAATGAGCGGTTCTTC. The encoded protein is CASSYSSVLWRNERFF. The gene calls are TRBV6-2 or TRBV6-3 and TRBJ2-1; D gene unclear. Per the germline V gene, CDR1 is MNHEY and CDR2 is SVGEGT. CDR3 length equals 16 residues.

This clonotype was observed a handful of times. The gene calls are TRBV20-1 and TRBJ2-7, with D unclear. Per the germline V gene, CDR1 is DFQATT and CDR2 is SNEGSKA (reference sequence). V lost 6 bases and J 3 bases, leaving 15 bases between the germline ends. The CDR3 spans 13 residues. The CDR3 DNA reads as TGCAGTGCCTCCCGGATGGTGAACTACGAGCAGTACTTC. It codes for CSASRMVNYEQYF.

This chain connects TRBV6-6 to TRBJ2-1; D unresolved. The CDR3 runs 17 residues. Germline assignment: CDR1 MNHNY and CDR2 SVGAGI (reference sequence). Trimming shortened V by 5 bases and J by 0 bases, and 17 bases separated the two germline ends. The CDR3 sequence is CASSQNEETGSYNEQFF. The CDR3 region has the DNA TGTGCCAGCAGTCAAAACGAAGAGACGGGCTCCTACAATGAGCAGTTCTTC.